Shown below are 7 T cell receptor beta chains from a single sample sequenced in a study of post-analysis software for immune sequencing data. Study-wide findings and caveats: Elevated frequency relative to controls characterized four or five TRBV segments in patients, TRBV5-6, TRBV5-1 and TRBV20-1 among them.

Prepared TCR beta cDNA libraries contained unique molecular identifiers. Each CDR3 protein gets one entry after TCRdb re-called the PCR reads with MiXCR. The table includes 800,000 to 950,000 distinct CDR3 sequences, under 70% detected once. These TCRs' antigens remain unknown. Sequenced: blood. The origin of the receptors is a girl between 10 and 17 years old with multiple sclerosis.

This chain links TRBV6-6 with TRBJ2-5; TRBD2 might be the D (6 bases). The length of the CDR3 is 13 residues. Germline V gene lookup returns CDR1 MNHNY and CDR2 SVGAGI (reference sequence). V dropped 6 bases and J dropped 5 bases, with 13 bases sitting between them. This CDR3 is CASRTPGAETQYF. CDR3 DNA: TGTGCCAGCAGAACCCCGGGAGCGGAGACCCAGTACTTC.

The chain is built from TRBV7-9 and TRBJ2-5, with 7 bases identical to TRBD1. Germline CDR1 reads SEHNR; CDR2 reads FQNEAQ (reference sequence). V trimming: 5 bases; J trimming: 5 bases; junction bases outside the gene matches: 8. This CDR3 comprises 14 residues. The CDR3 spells CASSTSTGTETQYF. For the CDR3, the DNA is TGTGCCAGCAGCACCTCGACAGGGACCGAGACCCAGTACTTC.

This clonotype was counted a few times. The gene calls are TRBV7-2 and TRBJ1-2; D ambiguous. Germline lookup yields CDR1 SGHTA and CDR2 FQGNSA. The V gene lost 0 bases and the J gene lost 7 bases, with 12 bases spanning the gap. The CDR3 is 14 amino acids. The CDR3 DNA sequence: TGTGCCAGCAGCTTAGCTAACGGGCGGGGTGGCTACACCTTC. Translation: CASSLANGRGGYTF.

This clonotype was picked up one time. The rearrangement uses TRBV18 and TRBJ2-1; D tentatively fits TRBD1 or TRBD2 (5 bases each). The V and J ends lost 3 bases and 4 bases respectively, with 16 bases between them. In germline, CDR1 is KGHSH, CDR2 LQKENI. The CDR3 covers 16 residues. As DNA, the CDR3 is TGTGCCAGCTCACCCCGGAACCCGGGGCTTTACAATGAGCAGTTCTTC. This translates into CASSPRNPGLYNEQFF.

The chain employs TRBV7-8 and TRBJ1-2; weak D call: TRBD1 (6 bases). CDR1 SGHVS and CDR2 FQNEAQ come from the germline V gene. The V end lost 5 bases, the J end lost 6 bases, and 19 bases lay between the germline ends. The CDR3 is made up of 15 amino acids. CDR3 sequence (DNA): TGTGCCAGCAGCAACCAACGGGACAAGGAGCATGGCTACACCTTC. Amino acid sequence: CASSNQRDKEHGYTF.

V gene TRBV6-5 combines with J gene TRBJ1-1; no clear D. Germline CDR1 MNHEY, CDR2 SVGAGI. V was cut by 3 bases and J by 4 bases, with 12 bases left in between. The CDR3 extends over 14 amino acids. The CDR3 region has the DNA TGTGCCAGCAGTTATTTGATAGGTAGCACTGAAGCTTTCTTT. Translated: CASSYLIGSTEAFF.

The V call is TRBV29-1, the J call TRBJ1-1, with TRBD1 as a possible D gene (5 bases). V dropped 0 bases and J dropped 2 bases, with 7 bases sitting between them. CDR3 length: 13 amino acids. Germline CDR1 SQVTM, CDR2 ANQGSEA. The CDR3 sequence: CSVEEGVNTEAFF. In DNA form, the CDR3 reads TGCAGCGTTGAAGAAGGGGTCAACACTGAAGCTTTCTTT.